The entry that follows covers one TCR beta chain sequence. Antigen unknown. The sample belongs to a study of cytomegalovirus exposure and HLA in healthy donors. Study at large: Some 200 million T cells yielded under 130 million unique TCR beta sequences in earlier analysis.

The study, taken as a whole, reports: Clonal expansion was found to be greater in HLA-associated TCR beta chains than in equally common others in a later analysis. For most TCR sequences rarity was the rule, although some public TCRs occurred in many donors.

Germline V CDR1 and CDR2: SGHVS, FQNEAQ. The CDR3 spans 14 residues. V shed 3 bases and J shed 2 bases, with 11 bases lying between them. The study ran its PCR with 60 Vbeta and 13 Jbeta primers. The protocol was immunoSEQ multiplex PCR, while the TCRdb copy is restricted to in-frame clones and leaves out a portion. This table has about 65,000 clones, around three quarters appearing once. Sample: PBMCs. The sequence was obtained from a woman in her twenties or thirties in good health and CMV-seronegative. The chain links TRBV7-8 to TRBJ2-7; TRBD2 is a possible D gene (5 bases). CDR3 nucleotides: TGTGCCAGCAGCTTTGGTCCCGGGGCCTACGAGCAGTACTTC. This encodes CASSFGPGAYEQYF.